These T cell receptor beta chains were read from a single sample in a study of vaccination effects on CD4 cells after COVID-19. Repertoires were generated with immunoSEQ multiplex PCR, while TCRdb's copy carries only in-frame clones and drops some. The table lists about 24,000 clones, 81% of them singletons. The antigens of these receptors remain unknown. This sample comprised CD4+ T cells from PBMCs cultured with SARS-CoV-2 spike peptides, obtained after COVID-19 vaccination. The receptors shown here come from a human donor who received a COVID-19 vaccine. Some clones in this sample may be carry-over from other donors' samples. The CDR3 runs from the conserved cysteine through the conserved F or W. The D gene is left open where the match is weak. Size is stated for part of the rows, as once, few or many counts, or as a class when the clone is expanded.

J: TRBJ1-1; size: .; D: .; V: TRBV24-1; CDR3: CATSDSTDLNTEAFF; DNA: TGTGCCACCAGTGATTCTACAGACTTGAACACTGAAGCTTTCTTT
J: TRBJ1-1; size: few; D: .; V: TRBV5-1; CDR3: CASSLQRNTEAFF; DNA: TGCGCCAGCAGCCTACAACGGAACACTGAAGCTTTCTTT
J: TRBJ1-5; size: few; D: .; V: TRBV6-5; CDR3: CASQAVRVQPQHF; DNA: TGTGCCAGCCAGGCAGTAAGGGTCCAGCCCCAGCATTTT
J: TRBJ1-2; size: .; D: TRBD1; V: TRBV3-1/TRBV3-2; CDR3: CASSHTGTAHGYTF; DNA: TGTGCCAGCAGCCATACCGGGACAGCTCACGGCTACACCTTC